The source of this T cell receptor beta chain is a study of Graves' ophthalmopathy and Graves' hyperthyroidism. Overall study findings and caveats: Built on 13 signatures, a model told ophthalmopathy apart from stable hyperthyroidism with about 88% sensitivity and around 80% specificity.

The CDR3 spans 12 residues. Trimming cost V 3 bases and J 2 bases, with 7 bases left between them. The germline V gene has CDR1 DFQATT and CDR2 SNEGSKA (reference sequence). This clonotype was seen at least ten times. Its antigen is unknown. RNA transcripts provided the template for amplifying TCR beta CDR3 regions. First-round RT-PCR relied on HTBI primers, and a second-round multiplex PCR came next. TCRdb called the multiplex PCR reads again in MiXCR, with one record for every CDR3 protein. The repertoire holds about 500,000 distinct CDR3 sequences, with about 15% as singletons. J is TRBJ2-5 and V is TRBV20-1; no reliable D call. This receptor was taken from a woman under 40 with Graves' ophthalmopathy. The sequenced sample consisted of blood. The CDR3 protein is CSASPSQETQYF. The CDR3 DNA sequence: TGCAGTGCTAGCCCCAGTCAAGAGACCCAGTACTTC.